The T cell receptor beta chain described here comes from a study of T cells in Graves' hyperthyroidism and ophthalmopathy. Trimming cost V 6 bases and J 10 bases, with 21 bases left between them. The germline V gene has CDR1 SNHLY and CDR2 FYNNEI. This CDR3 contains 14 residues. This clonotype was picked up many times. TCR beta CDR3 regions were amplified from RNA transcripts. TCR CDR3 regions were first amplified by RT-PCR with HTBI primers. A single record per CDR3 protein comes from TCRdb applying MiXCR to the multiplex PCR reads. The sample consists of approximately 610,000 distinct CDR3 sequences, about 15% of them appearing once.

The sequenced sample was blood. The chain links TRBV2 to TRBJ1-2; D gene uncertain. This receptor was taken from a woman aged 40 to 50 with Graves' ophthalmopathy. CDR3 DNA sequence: TGTGCCAGCAGCGAAACCACCAGACGCGGTTTCTACACCTTC. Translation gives CASSETTRRGFYTF.